This T cell receptor (beta chain) was retrieved from a study of blood T cells in healthy people across ages. Study in general: Per two T cells, about one barcoded beta molecule was captured through template switching.

The CDR3 length is 14 residues. Germline CDR1 and CDR2: MDHEN and SYDVKM. Trimming stripped 5 bases from V and 4 bases from J, with 14 bases between. Sample-barcoded 5' priming and a J-beta primer mix drove a second PCR of 7 to 11 cycles. TCRdb analysed the 5' RACE reads with MiXCR anew, one entry per CDR3 protein. The top ten hold around 2.1% of the sample, which has roughly 1,800,000 distinct CDR3 sequences, approximately 50% seen once. The chain joins TRBV28 to TRBJ1-2; a weak D match, TRBD1 (5 bases). The clonotype was recovered from a woman in her forties in good health. What was sequenced was blood. The CDR3 here is CASSVLGGGYGYTF. DNA for the CDR3: TGTGCCAGCAGTGTCCTCGGGGGGGGCTATGGCTACACCTTC.